This T cell receptor (beta chain) stems from a study of cytomegalovirus exposure and HLA in healthy donors. This PCR relied on a set of 60 Vbeta primers and 13 Jbeta primers. Repertoires were generated with immunoSEQ multiplex PCR, while TCRdb's copy carries only in-frame clones and drops some. The repertoire has 150,000 to 200,000 clones, approximately 70% of them found once; the top ten carry approximately 2%. In regard to this clone: Antigen: not known.

Findings of the study overall: In vitro confirmation showed three CMV-associated chains to be CMV antigen specific. Reports credit the classifier with highly specific, highly sensitive diagnosis of cytomegalovirus status.

The CDR3 covers 14 residues. CDR1 and CDR2 (germline): LGHNA, YNFKEQ. V lost 1 base, J lost 3 bases, and 10 bases lay in between. The sequence came from a woman aged 30 to 39 in good health and CMV-seronegative. Sequences were obtained from PBMCs. The genes are TRBV4-2 and TRBJ2-7, with D possibly matching TRBD1 (5 bases). The CDR3 spells CASSQAGPSYEQYF. The CDR3 nucleotides read TGTGCCAGCAGCCAAGCAGGGCCCAGCTACGAGCAGTACTTC.